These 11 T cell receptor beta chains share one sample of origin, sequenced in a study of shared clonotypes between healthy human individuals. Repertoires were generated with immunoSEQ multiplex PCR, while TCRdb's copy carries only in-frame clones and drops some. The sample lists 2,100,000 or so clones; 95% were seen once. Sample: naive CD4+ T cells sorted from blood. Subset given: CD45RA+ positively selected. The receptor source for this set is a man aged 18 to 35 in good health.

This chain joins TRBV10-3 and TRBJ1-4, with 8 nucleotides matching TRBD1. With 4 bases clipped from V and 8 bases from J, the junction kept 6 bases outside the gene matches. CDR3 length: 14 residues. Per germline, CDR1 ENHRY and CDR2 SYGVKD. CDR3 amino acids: CAISVRDRQEKLFF. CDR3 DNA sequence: TGTGCCATCAGTGTCCGGGACAGGCAAGAAAAACTGTTTTTT.

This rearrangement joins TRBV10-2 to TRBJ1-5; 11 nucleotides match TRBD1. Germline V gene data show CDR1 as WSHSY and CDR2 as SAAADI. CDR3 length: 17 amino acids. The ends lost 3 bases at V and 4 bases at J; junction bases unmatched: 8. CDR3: CASSDGGTGGWNQPQHF. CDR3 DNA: TGCGCCAGCAGTGACGGGGGGACAGGGGGTTGGAATCAGCCCCAGCATTTT.

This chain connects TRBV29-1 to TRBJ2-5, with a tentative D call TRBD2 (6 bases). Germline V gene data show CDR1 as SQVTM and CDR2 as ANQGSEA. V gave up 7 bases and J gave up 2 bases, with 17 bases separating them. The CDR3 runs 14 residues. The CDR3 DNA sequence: TGCAGCGGCAGAAGATCTAGCGCACAAGAGACCCAGTACTTC. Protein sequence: CSGRRSSAQETQYF. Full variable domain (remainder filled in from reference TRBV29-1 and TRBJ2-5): SAVISQKPSRDICQRGTSLTIQCQVDSQVTMMFWYRQQPGQSLTLIATANQGSEATYESGFVIDKFPISRPNLTFSTLTVSNMSPEDSSIYLCSGRRSSAQETQYFGPGTRLLVL.

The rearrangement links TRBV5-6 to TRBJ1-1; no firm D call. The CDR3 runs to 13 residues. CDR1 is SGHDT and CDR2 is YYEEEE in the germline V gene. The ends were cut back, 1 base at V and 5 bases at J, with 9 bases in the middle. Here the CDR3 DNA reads TGTGCCAGCAGCTTGATTGGGGAGACTGAAGCTTTCTTT. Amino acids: CASSLIGETEAFF.

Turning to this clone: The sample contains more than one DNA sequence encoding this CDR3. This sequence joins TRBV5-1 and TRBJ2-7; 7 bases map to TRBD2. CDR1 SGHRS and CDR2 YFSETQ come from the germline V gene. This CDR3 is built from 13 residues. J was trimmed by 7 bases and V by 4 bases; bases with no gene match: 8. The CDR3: CASSPGGGGEQYF. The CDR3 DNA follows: TGCGCCAGCAGCCCGGGCGGCGGGGGAGAGCAGTACTTC.

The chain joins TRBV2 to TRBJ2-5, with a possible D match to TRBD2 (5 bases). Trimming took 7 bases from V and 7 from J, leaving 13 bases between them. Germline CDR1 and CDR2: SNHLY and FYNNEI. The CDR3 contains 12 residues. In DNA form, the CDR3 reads TGTGCCAGCATCCGAACCGGAGGGACCCAGTACTTC. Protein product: CASIRTGGTQYF.

CDR3 sequence (DNA): TGTGCCAGCAGCTTAGTTGGGCTCAATAGCAATCAGCCCCAGCATTTT. Residues: CASSLVGLNSNQPQHF. V is TRBV7-2 and J is TRBJ1-5; D ambiguous. Trimming took 1 base from V and 0 from J, leaving 10 bases between them. Per germline, CDR1 SGHTA and CDR2 FQGNSA. This CDR3 comprises 16 residues.

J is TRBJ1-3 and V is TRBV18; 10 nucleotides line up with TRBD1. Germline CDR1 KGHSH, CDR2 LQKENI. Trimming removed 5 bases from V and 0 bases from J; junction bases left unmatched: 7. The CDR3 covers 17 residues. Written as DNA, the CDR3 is TGTGCCAGCTCAGGCCCCGGGACAGGGGACTCTGGAAACACCATATATTTT. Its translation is CASSGPGTGDSGNTIYF.

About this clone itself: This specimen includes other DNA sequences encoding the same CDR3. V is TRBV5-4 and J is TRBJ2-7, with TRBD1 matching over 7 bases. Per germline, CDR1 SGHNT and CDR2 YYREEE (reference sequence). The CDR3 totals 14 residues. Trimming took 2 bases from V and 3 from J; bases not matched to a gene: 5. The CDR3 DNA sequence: TGTGCCAGCAGCTTAAGACAGGGCGGCTACGAGCAGTACTTC. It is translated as CASSLRQGGYEQYF.

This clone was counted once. The DNA of the CDR3 is TGTGCCAGCAGCTTGTCTAGCGGCCTTAGCAATGAGCAGTTCTTC. Amino acids: CASSLSSGLSNEQFF. The V call is TRBV5-4, the J call TRBJ2-1, with 7 bases fitting TRBD2. In germline, CDR1 is SGHNT, CDR2 YYREEE (reference sequence). The CDR3 is 15 amino acids. J lost 6 bases, V lost 1 base, and 7 bases had no gene match.

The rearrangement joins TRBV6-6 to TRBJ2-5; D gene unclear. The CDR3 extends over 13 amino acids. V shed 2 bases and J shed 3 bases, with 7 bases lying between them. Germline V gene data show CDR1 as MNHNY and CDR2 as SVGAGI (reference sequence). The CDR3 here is CASSYNLKETQYF. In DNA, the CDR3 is TGTGCCAGCAGTTACAATCTGAAAGAGACCCAGTACTTC.